Each of the 11 T cell receptor beta chains below was sequenced from the same sample in a study of blood T cell repertoires in COVID-19. This table comes from immunoSEQ multiplex PCR, and its TCRdb copy is limited to in-frame clones, with some not included. The sample has some 58,000 clones; approximately 86% are singletons. The specimen sequenced was peripheral blood. Source of these receptors: a man aged 40-49 years with acute or convalescent COVID-19.

The rearrangement links TRBV9 to TRBJ2-3; 8 bases align to TRBD1. Germline V gene sequence: CDR1 SGDLS, CDR2 YYNGEE. The CDR3 is 15 residues long. V shed 3 bases and J 3 bases; nucleotides not matched to a gene: 6. The CDR3 nucleotides are TGTGCCAGCAGCGGCCTGGACAGGGTAACAGATACGCAGTATTTT. The encoded protein is CASSGLDRVTDTQYF.

The chain uses TRBV21-1 and TRBJ1-1; the D call TRBD1 from the table was never checked on the DNA. TRBV21-1 counts as a pseudogene. This CDR3 contains 15 residues. In nucleotides, the CDR3 is TGTGCCAGCAGCAAAGGAAGGGACAGGGGAGCTGAAGCTTTCTTT. Residues: CASSKGRDRGAEAFF.

This rearrangement joins TRBV11-2 to TRBJ2-7; D perhaps matches TRBD1 (6 bases). The germline CDR1 and CDR2 sequences are SGHAT and FQNNGV. V was cut by 1 base and J by 3 bases, with 16 bases left in between. The CDR3 loop spans 16 amino acids. CDR3 sequence: CASSLVPSTGNYEQYF. The CDR3, as DNA: TGTGCCAGCAGCTTAGTCCCTTCAACAGGGAACTACGAGCAGTACTTC.

This chain connects TRBV6-5 to TRBJ1-6; D uncertain. The CDR3 totals 15 residues. The V gene lost 6 bases and the J gene lost 10 bases, with 19 bases spanning the gap. In germline, CDR1 is MNHEY, CDR2 SVGAGI. CDR3 bases: TGTGCCAGCAGAGTCGGATCACCCAGGCAATCACCCCTCCACTTT. Translated: CASRVGSPRQSPLHF.

This clone has just a few counts. DNA for the CDR3: TGTGCCAGCAGGAGGAACCGGGACAGGACGTCTGAAGCTTTCTTT. Protein sequence: CASRRNRDRTSEAFF. This chain links TRBV6-5 with TRBJ1-1, with TRBD1 identical over 8 bases. V lost 6 bases and J lost 6; bases outside the gene matches: 12. There are 15 residues in the CDR3. The germline CDR1 and CDR2 sequences are MNHEY and SVGAGI.

This clone occurred a few times. V gene TRBV5-1 combines with J gene TRBJ2-2; TRBD2 matches at 8 bases. CDR1 SGHRS and CDR2 YFSETQ come from the germline V gene. Germline trimming cut 7 bases from V and 4 bases from J; bases unmatched to any gene: 9. The CDR3 has 15 residues. In DNA form, the CDR3 reads TGCGCCAGCTCCCTGGCCACTAGCGGCACCGGGGAGCTGTTTTTT. It specifies CASSLATSGTGELFF. The entire variable domain, with the rest obtained from reference TRBV5-1 and TRBJ2-2, is as follows: KAGVTQTPRYLIKTRGQQVTLSCSPISGHRSVSWYQQTPGQGLQFLFEYFSETQRNKGNFPGRFSGRQFSNSRSEMNVSTLELGDSALYLCASSLATSGTGELFFGEGSRLTVL.

CDR3 DNA: TGTGCCAGCAGCTGGAAGTCCGGGGACAGCAACACCGGGGAGCTGTTTTTT. Its protein product is CASSWKSGDSNTGELFF. This chain links TRBV7-9 with TRBJ2-2, with TRBD1 matching 7 bases. The CDR3 sequence is 17 residues long. Trimming removed 4 bases from V and 2 bases from J; junction bases left unmatched: 10. CDR1 and CDR2 from the germline V gene are SEHNR and FQNEAQ (reference sequence).

This clone was seen only a few times. The chain couples TRBV7-3 to TRBJ2-2; D is perhaps TRBD2 (6 bases). V shed 1 base and J shed 3 bases, with 9 bases lying between them. Looked up from germline, CDR1 is SGHTA and CDR2 is FQGTGA. The CDR3 extends over 15 amino acids. CDR3 sequence: CASSLSGGYTGELFF. The CDR3 DNA follows: TGTGCCAGCAGCTTAAGTGGGGGGTACACCGGGGAGCTGTTTTTT.

The gene calls are TRBV7-2 and TRBJ1-1; a weak D match, TRBD1 (6 bases). This CDR3 contains 14 residues. V was trimmed by 5 bases and J by 6 bases, leaving 16 bases between them. CDR1 is SGHTA, CDR2 FQGNSA, per germline. Here the CDR3 DNA reads TGTGCCAGCAGCGGCAGGGGATTAAGGGCTGAAGCTTTCTTT. Protein: CASSGRGLRAEAFF.

The V call is TRBV2, the J call TRBJ1-2; D possibly corresponds to TRBD1 (5 bases). V was trimmed by 6 bases and J by 7 bases, leaving 9 bases between them. The CDR3 length is 11 residues. Germline V gene lookup returns CDR1 SNHLY and CDR2 FYNNEI. CDR3 coding DNA: TGTGCCAGCAGGACGACAGCTGGCTACACCTTC. Its translation: CASRTTAGYTF.

The chain is built from TRBV13 and TRBJ2-1, with D uncertain. Germline values: CDR1 PRHDT, CDR2 FYEKMQ (reference sequence). V dropped 5 bases and J dropped 7 bases, with 9 bases sitting between them. This CDR3 contains 12 residues. The CDR3 nucleotides are TGTGCCAGCAGCCGTAGTAAGAATGAGCAGTTCTTC. Its protein is CASSRSKNEQFF.